Described below is a single TCR beta chain sequence and its context. Its target is unknown. CDR1 is DFQATT, CDR2 SNEGSKA, per germline (reference sequence). With V trimmed by 3 bases and J by 0 bases, 12 bases remained unmatched. The CDR3 consists of 18 residues. Treatment reported: roughly 11-day PBMC culture with coronavirus spike peptide pools or control peptides (ViraFEST assay). The data are from a study of vaccination and CD4 T cells after COVID-19. Study-wide findings and caveats: The authors studied relatively few convalescent patients and analyzed no early post-infection timepoints.

Sequencing of cultured CD4+ T cell DNA used the Oncomine TCR Beta short-read assay. A single record per CDR3 protein comes from TCRdb applying MiXCR to the PCR reads. Counted here are approximately 19,000 distinct CDR3 sequences, 45% to 60% occurring once; the ten biggest clones make up almost 10%. Sequencing used CD4+ T cells from blood, cultured in vitro, obtained after SARS-CoV-2 vaccination. The source is a human donor who had recovered from COVID-19. The chain joins TRBV20-1 to TRBJ2-3; 10 positions agree with TRBD2. The CDR3 region has the DNA TGCAGTGCTAGTAGTCTAGCGGGGGTGGCATATAGCACAGATACGCAGTATTTT. Translated: CSASSLAGVAYSTDTQYF.